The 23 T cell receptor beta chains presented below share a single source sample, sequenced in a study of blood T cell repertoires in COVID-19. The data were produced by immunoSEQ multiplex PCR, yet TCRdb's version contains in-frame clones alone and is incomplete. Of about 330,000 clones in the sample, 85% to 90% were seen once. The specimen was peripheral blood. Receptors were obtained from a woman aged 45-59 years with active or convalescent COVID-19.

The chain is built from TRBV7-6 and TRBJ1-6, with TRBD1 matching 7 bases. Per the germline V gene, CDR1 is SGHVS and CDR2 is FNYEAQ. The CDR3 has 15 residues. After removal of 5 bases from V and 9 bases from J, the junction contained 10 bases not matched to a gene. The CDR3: CASSPSGQPGSPLHF. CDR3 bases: TGTGCCAGCAGCCCTTCGGGACAGCCCGGTTCACCCCTCCACTTT.

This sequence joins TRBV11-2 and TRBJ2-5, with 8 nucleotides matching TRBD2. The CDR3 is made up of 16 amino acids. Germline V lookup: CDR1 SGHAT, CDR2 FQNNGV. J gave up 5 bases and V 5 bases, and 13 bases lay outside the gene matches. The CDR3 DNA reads TGTGCCAGCAGCCCAATTGCGGGGGGCGGCAGGGAGACCCAGTACTTC. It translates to CASSPIAGGGRETQYF.

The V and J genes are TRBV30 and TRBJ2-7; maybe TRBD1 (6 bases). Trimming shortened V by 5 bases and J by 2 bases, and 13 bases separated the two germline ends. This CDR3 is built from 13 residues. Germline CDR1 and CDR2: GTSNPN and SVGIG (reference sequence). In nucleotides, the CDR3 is TGTGCCTGGCAGGGGATTGCTACCTACGAGCAGTACTTC. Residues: CAWQGIATYEQYF.

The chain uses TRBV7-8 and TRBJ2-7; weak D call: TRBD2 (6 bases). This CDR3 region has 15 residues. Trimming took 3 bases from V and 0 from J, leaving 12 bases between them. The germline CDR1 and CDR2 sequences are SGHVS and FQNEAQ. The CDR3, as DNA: TGTGCCAGCAGCTTCGGGGGTAAGAGCTCCTACGAGCAGTACTTC. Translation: CASSFGGKSSYEQYF.

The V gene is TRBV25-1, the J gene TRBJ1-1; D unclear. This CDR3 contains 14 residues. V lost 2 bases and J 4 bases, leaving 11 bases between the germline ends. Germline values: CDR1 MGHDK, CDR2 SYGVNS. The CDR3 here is CASSEVAGATEAFF. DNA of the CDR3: TGTGCCAGCAGTGAAGTTGCGGGTGCCACTGAAGCTTTCTTT.

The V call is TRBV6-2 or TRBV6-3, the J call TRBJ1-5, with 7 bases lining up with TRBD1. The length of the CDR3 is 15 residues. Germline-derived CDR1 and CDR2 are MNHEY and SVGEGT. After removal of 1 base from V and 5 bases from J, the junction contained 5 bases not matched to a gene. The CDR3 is CASSYLGDRDQPQHF. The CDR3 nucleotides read TGTGCCAGCAGTTACTTAGGGGACAGAGATCAGCCCCAGCATTTT.

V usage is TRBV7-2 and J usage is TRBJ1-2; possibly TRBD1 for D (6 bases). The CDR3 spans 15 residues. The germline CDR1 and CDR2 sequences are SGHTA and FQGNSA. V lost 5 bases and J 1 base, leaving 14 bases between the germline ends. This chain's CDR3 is CASSLYRALNYGYTF. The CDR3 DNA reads TGTGCCAGCAGCCTTTACAGGGCCCTTAACTATGGCTACACCTTC.

The CDR3 coding sequence is TGTGCCAGCAGCTTTACAGGGGGTCGAGCGAGCAATCAGCCCCAGCATTTT. Amino acid sequence: CASSFTGGRASNQPQHF. This chain joins TRBV5-8 and TRBJ1-5, with 8 bases identical to TRBD1. The V and J ends lost 2 bases and 1 base, in that order; junction bases with no gene match: 8. The CDR3 is 17 residues long. Germline V gene lookup returns CDR1 SGHTS and CDR2 YDEGEE.

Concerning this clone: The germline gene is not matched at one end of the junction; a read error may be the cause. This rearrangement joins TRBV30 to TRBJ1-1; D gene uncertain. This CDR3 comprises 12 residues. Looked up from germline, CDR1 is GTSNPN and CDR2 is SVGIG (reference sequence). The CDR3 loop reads CAWSAHAESFDF. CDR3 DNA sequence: TGTGCCTGGAGTGCCCACGCCGAAAGCTTTGACTTT. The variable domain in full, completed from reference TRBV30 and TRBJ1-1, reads SQTIHQWPATLVQPVGSPLSLECTVEGTSNPNLYWYRQAAGRGLQLLFYSVGIGQISSEVPQNLSASRPQDRQFILSSKKLLLSDSGFYLCAWSAHAESFDFGQGTRLTVV.

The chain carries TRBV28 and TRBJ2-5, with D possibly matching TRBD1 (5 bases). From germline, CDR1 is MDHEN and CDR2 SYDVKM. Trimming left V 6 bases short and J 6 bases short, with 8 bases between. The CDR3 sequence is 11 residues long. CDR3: CASRGRKTQYF. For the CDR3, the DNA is TGTGCCAGCAGGGGGCGAAAGACCCAGTACTTC.

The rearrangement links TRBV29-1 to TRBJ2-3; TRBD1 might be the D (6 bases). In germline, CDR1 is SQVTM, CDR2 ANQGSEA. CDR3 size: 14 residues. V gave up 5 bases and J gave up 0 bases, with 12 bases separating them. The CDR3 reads CSVRGQRSTDTQYF. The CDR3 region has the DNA TGCAGCGTTCGTGGACAGCGCAGCACAGATACGCAGTATTTT.

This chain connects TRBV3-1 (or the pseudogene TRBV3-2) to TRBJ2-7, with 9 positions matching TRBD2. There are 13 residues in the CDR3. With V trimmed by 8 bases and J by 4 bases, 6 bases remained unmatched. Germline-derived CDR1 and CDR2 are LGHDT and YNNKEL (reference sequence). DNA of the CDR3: TGTGCCAGCCGGAGCGGGGGGTCGTACGAGCAGTACTTC. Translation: CASRSGGSYEQYF.

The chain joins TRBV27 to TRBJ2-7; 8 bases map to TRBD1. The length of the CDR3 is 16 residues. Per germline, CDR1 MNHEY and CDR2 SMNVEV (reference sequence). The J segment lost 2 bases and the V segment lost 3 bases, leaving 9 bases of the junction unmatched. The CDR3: CASSLAQGALTYEQYF. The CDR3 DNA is TGTGCCAGCAGTTTGGCTCAGGGGGCTTTAACCTACGAGCAGTACTTC.

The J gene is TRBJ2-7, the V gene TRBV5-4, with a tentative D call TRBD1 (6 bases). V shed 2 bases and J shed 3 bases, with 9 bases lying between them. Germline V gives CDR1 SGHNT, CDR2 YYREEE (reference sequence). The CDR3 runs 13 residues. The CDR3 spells CASSFNRDYEQYF. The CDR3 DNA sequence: TGTGCCAGCAGCTTTAACAGGGACTACGAGCAGTACTTC. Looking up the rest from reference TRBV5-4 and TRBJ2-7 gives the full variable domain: ETGVTQSPTHLIKTRGQQVTLRCSSQSGHNTVSWYQQALGQGPQFIFQYYREEENGRGNFPPRFSGLQFPNYSSELNVNALELDDSALYLCASSFNRDYEQYFGPGTRLTVT.

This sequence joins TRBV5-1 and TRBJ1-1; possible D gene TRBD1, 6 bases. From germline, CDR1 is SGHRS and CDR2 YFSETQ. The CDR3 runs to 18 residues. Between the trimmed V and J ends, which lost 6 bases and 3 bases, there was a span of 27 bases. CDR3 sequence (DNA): TGCGCCAGCACATTCTCGAACGGGGGGGCTTACCAGGACACTGAAGCTTTCTTT. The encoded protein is CASTFSNGGAYQDTEAFF.

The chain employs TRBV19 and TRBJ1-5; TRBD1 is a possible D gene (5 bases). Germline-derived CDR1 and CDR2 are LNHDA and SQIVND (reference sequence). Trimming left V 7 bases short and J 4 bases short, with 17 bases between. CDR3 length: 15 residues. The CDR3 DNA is TGTGCCAGTATTGCTACGCAGGGATGGAATCAGCCCCAGCATTTT. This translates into CASIATQGWNQPQHF.

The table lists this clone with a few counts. The CDR3 DNA follows: TGTGCCAGCAGCCCGGGGAGGCCTCAAGACTATAATTCACCCCTCCACTTT. Residues: CASSPGRPQDYNSPLHF. V and J are TRBV11-2 and TRBJ1-6; D uncertain. Per germline, CDR1 SGHAT and CDR2 FQNNGV. The CDR3 sequence is 17 residues long. V was trimmed by 5 bases and J by 3 bases, leaving 17 bases between them. The full variable domain, its missing parts supplied by reference TRBV11-2 and TRBJ1-6, is EAGVAQSPRYKIIEKRQSVAFWCNPISGHATLYWYQQILGQGPKLLIQFQNNGVVDDSQLPKDRFSAERLKGVDSTLKIQPAKLEDSAVYLCASSPGRPQDYNSPLHFGNGTRLTVT.

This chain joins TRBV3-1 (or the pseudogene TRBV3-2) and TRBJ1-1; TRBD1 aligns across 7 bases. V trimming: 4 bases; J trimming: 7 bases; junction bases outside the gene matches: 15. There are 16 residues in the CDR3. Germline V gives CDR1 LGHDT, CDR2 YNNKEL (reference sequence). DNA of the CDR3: TGTGCCAGCAGCCGCGGCAGGGTGGGGGCAGGGGGTGAAGCTTTCTTT. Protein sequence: CASSRGRVGAGGEAFF.

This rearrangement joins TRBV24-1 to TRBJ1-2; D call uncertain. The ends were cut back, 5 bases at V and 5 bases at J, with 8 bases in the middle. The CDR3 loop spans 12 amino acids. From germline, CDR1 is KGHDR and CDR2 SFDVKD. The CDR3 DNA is TGTGCCACCAGTGCAGGAAGATATGGCTACACCTTC. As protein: CATSAGRYGYTF.

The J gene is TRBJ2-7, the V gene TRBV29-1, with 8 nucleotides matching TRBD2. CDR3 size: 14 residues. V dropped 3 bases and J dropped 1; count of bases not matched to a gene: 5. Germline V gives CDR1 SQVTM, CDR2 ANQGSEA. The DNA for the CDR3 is TGCAGCGTTGAGGTAGCGGGATATTCCTACGAGCAGTACTTC. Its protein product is CSVEVAGYSYEQYF.

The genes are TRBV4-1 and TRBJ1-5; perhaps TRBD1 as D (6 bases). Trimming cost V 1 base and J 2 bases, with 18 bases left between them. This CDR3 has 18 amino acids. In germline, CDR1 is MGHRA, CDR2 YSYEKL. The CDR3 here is CASSQVPPLGAGNQPQHF. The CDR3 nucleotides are TGCGCCAGCAGCCAAGTCCCCCCTTTGGGGGCTGGCAATCAGCCCCAGCATTTT.

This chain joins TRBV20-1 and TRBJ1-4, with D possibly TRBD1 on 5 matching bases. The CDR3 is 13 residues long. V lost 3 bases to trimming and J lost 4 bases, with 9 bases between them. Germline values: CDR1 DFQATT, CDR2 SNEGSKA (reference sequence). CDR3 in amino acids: CSASRTSNEKLFF. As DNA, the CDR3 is TGCAGTGCTAGTCGGACAAGTAATGAAAAACTGTTTTTT.

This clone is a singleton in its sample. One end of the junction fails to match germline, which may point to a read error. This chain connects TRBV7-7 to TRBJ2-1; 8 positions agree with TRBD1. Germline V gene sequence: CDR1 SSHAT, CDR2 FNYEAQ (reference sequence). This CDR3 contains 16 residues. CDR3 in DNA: TGTGCTAGCAGCTTAACAGGGACAGGAATTCCGAATGAGCAGTTCTTC. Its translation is CASSLTGTGIPNEQFF. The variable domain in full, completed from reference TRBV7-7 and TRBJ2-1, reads GAGVSQSPRYKVTKRGQDVTLRCDPISSHATLYWYQQALGQGPEFLTYFNYEAQPDKSGLPSDRFSAERPEGSISTLTIQRTEQRDSAMYRCASSLTGTGIPNEQFFGPGTRLTVL.